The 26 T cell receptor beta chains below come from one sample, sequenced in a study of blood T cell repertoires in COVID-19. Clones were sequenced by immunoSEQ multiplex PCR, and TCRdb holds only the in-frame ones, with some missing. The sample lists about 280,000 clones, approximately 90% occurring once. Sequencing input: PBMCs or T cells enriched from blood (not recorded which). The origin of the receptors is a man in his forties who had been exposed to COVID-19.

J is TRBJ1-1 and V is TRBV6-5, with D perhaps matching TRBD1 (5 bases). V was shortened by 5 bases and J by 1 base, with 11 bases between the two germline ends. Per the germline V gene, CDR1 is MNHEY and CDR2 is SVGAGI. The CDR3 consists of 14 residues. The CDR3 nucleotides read TGTGCCAGCAGTCAGGGCTTTTCGAACACTGAAGCTTTCTTT. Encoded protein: CASSQGFSNTEAFF.

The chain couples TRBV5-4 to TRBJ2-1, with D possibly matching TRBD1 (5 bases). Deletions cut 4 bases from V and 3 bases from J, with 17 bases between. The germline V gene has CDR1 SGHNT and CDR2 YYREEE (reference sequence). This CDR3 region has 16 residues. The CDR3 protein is CASSQGGSRYYNEQFF. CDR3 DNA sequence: TGTGCCAGCAGCCAGGGCGGTAGCCGTTACTACAATGAGCAGTTCTTC.

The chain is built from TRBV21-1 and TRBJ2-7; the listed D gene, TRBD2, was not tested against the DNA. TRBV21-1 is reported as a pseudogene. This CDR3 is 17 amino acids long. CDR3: CASSKVVSGYSDYEQYF. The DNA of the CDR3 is TGTGCCAGCAGCAAAGTGGTTAGCGGGTATAGCGACTACGAGCAGTACTTC.

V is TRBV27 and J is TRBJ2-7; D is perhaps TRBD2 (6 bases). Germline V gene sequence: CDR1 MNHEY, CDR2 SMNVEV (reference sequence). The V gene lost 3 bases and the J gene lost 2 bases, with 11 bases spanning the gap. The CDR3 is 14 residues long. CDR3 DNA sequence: TGTGCCAGCAGTTTCGGGACTGGGACCTACGAGCAGTACTTC. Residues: CASSFGTGTYEQYF.

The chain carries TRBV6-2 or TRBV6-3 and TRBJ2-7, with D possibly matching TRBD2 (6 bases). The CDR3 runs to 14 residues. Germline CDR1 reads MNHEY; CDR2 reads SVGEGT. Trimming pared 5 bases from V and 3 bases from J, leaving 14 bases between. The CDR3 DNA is TGTGCCAGCAGTGACAATTTCGGGGGCTACGAGCAGTACTTC. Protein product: CASSDNFGGYEQYF.

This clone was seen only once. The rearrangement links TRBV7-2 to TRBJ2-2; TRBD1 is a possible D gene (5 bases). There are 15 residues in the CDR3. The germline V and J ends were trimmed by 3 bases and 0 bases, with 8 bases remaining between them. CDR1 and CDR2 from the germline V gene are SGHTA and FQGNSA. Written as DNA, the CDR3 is TGTGCCAGCAGCTTCAGGACATCGAACACCGGGGAGCTGTTTTTT. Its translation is CASSFRTSNTGELFF.

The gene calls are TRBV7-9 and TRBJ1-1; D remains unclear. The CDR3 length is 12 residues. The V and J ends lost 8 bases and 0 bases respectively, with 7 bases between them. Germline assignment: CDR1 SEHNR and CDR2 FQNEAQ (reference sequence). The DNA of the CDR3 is TGTGCCAGCGGGCCCTTGAACACTGAAGCTTTCTTT. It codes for CASGPLNTEAFF.

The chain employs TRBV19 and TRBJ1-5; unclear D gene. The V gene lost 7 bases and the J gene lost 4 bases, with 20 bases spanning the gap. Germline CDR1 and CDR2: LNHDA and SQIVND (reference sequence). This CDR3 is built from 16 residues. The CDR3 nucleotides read TGTGCCAGTAAATTCGGACTTAGTAGCGGTAATCAGCCCCAGCATTTT. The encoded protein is CASKFGLSSGNQPQHF.

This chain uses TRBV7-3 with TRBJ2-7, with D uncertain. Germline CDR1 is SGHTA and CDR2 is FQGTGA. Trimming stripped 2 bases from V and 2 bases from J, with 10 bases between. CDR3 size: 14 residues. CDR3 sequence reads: CASSLSPETYEQYF. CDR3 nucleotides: TGTGCCAGCAGCTTATCCCCAGAAACCTACGAGCAGTACTTC.

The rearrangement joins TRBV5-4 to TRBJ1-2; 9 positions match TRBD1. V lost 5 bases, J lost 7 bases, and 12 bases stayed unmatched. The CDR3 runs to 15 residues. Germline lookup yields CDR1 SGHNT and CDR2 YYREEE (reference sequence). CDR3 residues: CASRHTLQGATGYTF. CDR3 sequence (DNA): TGTGCCAGCAGGCATACCCTACAGGGGGCAACTGGCTACACCTTC.

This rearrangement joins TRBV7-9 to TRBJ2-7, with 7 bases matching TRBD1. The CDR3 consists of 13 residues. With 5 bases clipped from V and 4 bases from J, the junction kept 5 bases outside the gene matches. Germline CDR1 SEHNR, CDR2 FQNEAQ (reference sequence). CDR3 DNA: TGTGCCAGCAGCCCCGAGACAGGGTACGAGCAGTACTTC. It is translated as CASSPETGYEQYF. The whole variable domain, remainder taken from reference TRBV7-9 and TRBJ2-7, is DTGVSQNPRHKITKRGQNVTFRCDPISEHNRLYWYRQTLGQGPEFLTYFQNEAQLEKSRLLSDRFSAERPKGSFSTLEIQRTEQGDSAMYLCASSPETGYEQYFGPGTRLTVT.

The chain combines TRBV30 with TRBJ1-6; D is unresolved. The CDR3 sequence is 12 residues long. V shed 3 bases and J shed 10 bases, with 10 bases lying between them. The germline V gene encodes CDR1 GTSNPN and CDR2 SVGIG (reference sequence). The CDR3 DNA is TGTGCCTGGAGCGTTATCGGGTCACCCCTCCACTTT. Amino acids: CAWSVIGSPLHF.

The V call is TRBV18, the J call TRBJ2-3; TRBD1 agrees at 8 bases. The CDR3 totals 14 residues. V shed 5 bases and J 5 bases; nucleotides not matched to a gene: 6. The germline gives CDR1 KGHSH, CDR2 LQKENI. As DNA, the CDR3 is TGTGCCAGCTCAGCCGGACAGGGCCTAGATACGCAGTATTTT. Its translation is CASSAGQGLDTQYF.

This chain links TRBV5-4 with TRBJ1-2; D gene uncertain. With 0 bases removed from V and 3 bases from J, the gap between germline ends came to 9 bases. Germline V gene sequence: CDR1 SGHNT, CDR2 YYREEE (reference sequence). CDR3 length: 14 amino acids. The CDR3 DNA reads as TGTGCCAGCAGCTTGGCCAGGTTGGACTATGGCTACACCTTC. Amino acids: CASSLARLDYGYTF.

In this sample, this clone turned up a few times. CDR3: CASSRTGAIKYQETQYF. The DNA of the CDR3 is TGTGCCAGCAGCCGGACAGGGGCTATCAAGTACCAAGAGACCCAGTACTTC. The chain recombines TRBV7-3 with TRBJ2-5, with 9 bases lining up with TRBD1. The CDR3 sequence is 17 residues long. The V gene's germline CDR1 is SGHTA and CDR2 FQGTGA. The V and J ends lost 5 bases and 0 bases, in that order; junction bases with no gene match: 10. Drawing the rest from reference TRBV7-3 and TRBJ2-5, the complete variable domain is GAGVSQTPSNKVTEKGKYVELRCDPISGHTALYWYRQSLGQGPEFLIYFQGTGAADDSGLPNDRFFAVRPEGSVSTLKIQRTERGDSAVYLCASSRTGAIKYQETQYFGPGTRLLVL.

The CDR3 DNA is TGTGCCAGCAGTGATCTAGCGGGAGTAAGCACAGATACGCAGTATTTT. This codes for CASSDLAGVSTDTQYF. The chain couples TRBV6-4 to TRBJ2-3; the match to TRBD2 covers 10 bases. CDR1 MRHNA and CDR2 SNTAGT come from the germline V gene. CDR3 length: 16 amino acids. Trimming cost V 3 bases and J 0 bases; bases outside gene matches: 3.

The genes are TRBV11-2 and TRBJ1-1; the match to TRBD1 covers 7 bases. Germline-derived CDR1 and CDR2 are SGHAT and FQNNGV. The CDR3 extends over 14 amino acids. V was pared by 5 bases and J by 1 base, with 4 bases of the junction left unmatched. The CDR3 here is CASSPGTANTEAFF. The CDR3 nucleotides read TGTGCCAGCAGCCCCGGGACAGCGAACACTGAAGCTTTCTTT.

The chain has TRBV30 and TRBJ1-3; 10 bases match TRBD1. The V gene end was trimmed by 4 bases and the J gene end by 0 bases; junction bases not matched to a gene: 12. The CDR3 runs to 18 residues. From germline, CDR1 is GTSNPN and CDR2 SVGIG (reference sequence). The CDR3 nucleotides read TGTGCCTGGATGACCGGGACAGGGGATTTTATCTCTGGAAACACCATATATTTT. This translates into CAWMTGTGDFISGNTIYF.

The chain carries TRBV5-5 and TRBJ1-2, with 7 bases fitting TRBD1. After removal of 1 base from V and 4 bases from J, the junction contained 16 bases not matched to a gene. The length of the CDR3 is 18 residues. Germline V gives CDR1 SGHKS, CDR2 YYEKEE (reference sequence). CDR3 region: CASSLSANRDSALYGYTF. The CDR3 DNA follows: TGTGCCAGCAGCTTGTCGGCGAATCGGGACAGCGCACTCTATGGCTACACCTTC.

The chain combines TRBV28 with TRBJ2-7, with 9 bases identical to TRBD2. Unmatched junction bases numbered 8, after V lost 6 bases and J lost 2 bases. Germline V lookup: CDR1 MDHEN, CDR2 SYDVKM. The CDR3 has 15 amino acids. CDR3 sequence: CASSLGREGAYEQYF. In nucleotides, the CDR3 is TGTGCCAGCAGCTTGGGGCGGGAGGGGGCCTACGAGCAGTACTTC.

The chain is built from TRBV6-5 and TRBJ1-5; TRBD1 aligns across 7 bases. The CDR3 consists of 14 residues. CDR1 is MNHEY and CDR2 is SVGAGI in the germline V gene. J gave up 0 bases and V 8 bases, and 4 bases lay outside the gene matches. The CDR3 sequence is CASPGTDSNQPQHF. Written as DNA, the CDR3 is TGTGCCAGCCCCGGGACAGATAGCAATCAGCCCCAGCATTTT.

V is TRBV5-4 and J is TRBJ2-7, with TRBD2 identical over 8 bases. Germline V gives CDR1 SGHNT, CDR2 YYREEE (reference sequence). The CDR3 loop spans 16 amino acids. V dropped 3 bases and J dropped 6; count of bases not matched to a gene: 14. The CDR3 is CASSSKTSGNPGEQYF. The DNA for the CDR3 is TGTGCCAGCAGCTCTAAAACTAGCGGCAACCCCGGCGAGCAGTACTTC.

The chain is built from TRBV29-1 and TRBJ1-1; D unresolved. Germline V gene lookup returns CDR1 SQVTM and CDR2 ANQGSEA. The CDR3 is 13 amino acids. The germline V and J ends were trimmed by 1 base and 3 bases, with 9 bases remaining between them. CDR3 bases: TGCAGCGTTGAAGGTGGCGGAGACACTGAAGCTTTCTTT. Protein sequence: CSVEGGGDTEAFF.

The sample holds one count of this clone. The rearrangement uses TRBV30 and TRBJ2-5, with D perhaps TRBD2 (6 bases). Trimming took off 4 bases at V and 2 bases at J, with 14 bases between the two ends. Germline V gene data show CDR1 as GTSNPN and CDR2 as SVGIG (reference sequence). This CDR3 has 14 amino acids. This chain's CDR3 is CAWKKSGQQETQYF. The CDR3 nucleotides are TGTGCCTGGAAAAAAAGCGGGCAGCAAGAGACCCAGTACTTC.

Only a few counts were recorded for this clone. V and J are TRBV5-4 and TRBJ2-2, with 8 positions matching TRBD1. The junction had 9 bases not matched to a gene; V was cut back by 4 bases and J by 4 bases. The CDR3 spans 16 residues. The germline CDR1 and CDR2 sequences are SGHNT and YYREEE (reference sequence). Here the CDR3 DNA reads TGTGCCAGCAGCCCCGGAAGGACAGGGCGCACCGGGGAGCTGTTTTTT. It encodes CASSPGRTGRTGELFF.

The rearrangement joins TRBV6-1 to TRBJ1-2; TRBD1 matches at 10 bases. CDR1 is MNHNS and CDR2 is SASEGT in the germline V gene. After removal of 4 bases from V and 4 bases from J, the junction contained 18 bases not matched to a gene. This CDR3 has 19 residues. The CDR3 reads CASSGETSGTGEDFYGYTF. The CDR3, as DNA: TGTGCCAGCAGTGGGGAAACCTCCGGGACAGGGGAGGATTTCTATGGCTACACCTTC.